Each of the 9 T cell receptor beta chains below was sequenced from the same sample in a study of T cell responses to AZD1222 COVID-19 vaccine. Data came from immunoSEQ multiplex PCR; TCRdb stores just in-frame clones and leaves some out. The table has more than 85,000 clones, more than 90% seen once. This specimen was peripheral blood, taken 28 days after the second AZD1222 dose. The receptors originated from an adult who received the AZD1222 COVID-19 vaccine.

The chain recombines TRBV10-3 with TRBJ2-3, with D perhaps matching TRBD2 (5 bases). The CDR3 totals 13 residues. Per the germline V gene, CDR1 is ENHRY and CDR2 is SYGVKD. Trimming left V 9 bases short and J 2 bases short, with 12 bases between. The CDR3 loop is CAMSGPNTDTQYF. CDR3 DNA sequence: TGTGCCATGAGCGGTCCAAACACAGATACGCAGTATTTT.

This rearrangement joins TRBV28 to TRBJ2-3; D could derive from TRBD1 or TRBD2 (6 bases each). Germline assignment: CDR1 MDHEN and CDR2 SYDVKM. This CDR3 comprises 14 residues. Trimming shortened V by 2 bases and J by 8 bases, and 14 bases separated the two germline ends. The DNA of the CDR3 is TGTGCCAGCAGTTTAAGGGGGGCCCGGGGTACGCAGTATTTT. It translates to CASSLRGARGTQYF.

The V call is TRBV18, the J call TRBJ2-5, with no clear D. Trimming removed 0 bases from V and 2 bases from J, with 7 bases in between. The germline gives CDR1 KGHSH, CDR2 LQKENI. This CDR3 is built from 14 residues. The CDR3 DNA reads TGTGCCAGCTCACCACCGACGGCGCAAGAGACCCAGTACTTC. Protein: CASSPPTAQETQYF.

The chain carries TRBV28 and TRBJ2-4, with TRBD2 matching 8 bases. The germline CDR1 and CDR2 sequences are MDHEN and SYDVKM. The J segment lost 3 bases and the V segment lost 3 bases, leaving 13 bases of the junction unmatched. This CDR3 contains 18 residues. Here the CDR3 reads CASSFLFDGGAIKNIQYF. The DNA for the CDR3 is TGTGCCAGCAGTTTTCTATTCGACGGGGGGGCGATCAAAAACATTCAGTACTTC.

The CDR3 here is CASSSAGSPLGIQYF. CDR3 DNA sequence: TGTGCCAGCAGCTCCGCCGGATCCCCCTTGGGCATTCAGTACTTC. The chain recombines TRBV5-4 with TRBJ2-4; D is unclear. Trimming shortened V by 3 bases and J by 9 bases, and 19 bases separated the two germline ends. CDR1 is SGHNT and CDR2 is YYREEE in the germline V gene (reference sequence). The CDR3 is 15 amino acids. Full variable domain (outside the CDR3, taken from reference TRBV5-4 and TRBJ2-4): ETGVTQSPTHLIKTRGQQVTLRCSSQSGHNTVSWYQQALGQGPQFIFQYYREEENGRGNFPPRFSGLQFPNYSSELNVNALELDDSALYLCASSSAGSPLGIQYFGAGTRLSVL.

J is TRBJ1-1 and V is TRBV9; D is unresolved. Germline V gene sequence: CDR1 SGDLS, CDR2 YYNGEE. V lost 3 bases and J 3 bases, leaving 3 bases between the germline ends. The CDR3 loop spans 11 amino acids. CDR3 bases: TGTGCCAGCAGCGGCGACACTGAAGCTTTCTTT. Translating gives CASSGDTEAFF.

This clone was found a few times. V is TRBV5-4 and J is TRBJ1-2; D is possibly TRBD1 (5 bases). This CDR3 is 13 amino acids long. Germline loops: CDR1 SGHNT, CDR2 YYREEE (reference sequence). V gave up 0 bases and J gave up 3 bases, with 6 bases separating them. The CDR3 loop reads CASSLVQDYGYTF. The CDR3 nucleotides are TGTGCCAGCAGCTTGGTACAGGACTATGGCTACACCTTC.

This sequence joins TRBV5-6 and TRBJ2-5, with 9 positions matching TRBD2. This CDR3 has 16 amino acids. Germline lookup yields CDR1 SGHDT and CDR2 YYEEEE. With 0 bases clipped from V and 3 bases from J, the junction kept 6 bases outside the gene matches. The CDR3 region has the DNA TGTGCCAGCAGCTTGGTGGTAGCGGGGGTCGAAGAGACCCAGTACTTC. Its protein product is CASSLVVAGVEETQYF.

The chain employs TRBV6-2 or TRBV6-3 and TRBJ1-5, with D possibly TRBD1 on 6 matching bases. Trimming took off 3 bases at V and 6 bases at J, with 9 bases between the two ends. Germline assignment: CDR1 MNHEY and CDR2 SVGEGT. The CDR3 is 13 residues long. The CDR3 is CASSYWGLQPQHF. CDR3 coding DNA: TGTGCCAGCAGTTATTGGGGGCTTCAGCCCCAGCATTTT.